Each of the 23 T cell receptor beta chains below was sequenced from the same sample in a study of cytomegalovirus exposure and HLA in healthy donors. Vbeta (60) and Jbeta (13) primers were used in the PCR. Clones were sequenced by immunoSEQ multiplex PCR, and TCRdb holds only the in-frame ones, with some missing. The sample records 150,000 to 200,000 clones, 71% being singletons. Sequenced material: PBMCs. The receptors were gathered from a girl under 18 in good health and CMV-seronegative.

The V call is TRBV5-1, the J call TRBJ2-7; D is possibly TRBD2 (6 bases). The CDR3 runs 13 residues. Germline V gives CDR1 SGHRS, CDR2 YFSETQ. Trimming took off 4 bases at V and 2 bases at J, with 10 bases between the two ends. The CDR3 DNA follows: TGCGCCAGCAGCGCGGGGACGACCTACGAGCAGTACTTC. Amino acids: CASSAGTTYEQYF.

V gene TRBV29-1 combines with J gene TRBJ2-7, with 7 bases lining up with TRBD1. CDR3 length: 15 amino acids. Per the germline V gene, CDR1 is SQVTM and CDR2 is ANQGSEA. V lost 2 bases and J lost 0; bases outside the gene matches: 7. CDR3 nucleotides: TGCAGCGTTGAATTGACCGACAGGGCCTCCTACGAGCAGTACTTC. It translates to CSVELTDRASYEQYF.

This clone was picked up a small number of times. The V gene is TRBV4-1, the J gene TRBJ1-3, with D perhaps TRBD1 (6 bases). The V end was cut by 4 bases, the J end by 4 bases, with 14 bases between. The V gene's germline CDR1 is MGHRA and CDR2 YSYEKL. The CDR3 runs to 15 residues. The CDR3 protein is CASSPPDRGGNTIYF. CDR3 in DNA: TGCGCCAGCAGCCCCCCGGACAGAGGGGGAAACACCATATATTTT.

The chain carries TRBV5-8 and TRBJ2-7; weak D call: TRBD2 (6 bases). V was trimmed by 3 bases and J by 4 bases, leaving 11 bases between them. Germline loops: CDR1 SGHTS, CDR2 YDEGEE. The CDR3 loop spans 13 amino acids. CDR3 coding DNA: TGTGCCAGCAGCTGGGGACGGGGGTACGAGCAGTACTTC. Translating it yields CASSWGRGYEQYF.

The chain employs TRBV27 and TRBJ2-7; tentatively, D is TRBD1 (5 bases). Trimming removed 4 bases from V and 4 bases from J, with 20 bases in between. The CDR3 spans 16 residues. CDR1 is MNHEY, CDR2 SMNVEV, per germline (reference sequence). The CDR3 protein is CASSSPPKGMGYEQYF. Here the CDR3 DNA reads TGTGCCAGCAGTTCTCCACCAAAGGGGATGGGATACGAGCAGTACTTC.

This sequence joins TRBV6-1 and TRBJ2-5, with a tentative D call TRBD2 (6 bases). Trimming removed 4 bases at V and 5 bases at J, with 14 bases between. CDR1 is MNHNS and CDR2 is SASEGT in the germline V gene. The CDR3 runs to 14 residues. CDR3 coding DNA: TGTGCCAGCAGTGGGAGCACTAGCTTGGAGACCCAGTACTTC. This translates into CASSGSTSLETQYF.

CDR3 amino acids: CASSQDRTGFYEQYF. CDR3 DNA sequence: TGTGCCAGCAGCCAAGATCGGACGGGATTCTACGAGCAGTACTTC. The rearrangement uses TRBV14 and TRBJ2-7; D is perhaps TRBD2 (5 bases). CDR1 SGHDN and CDR2 FVKESK come from the germline V gene. V gave up 0 bases and J gave up 3 bases, with 12 bases separating them. The length of the CDR3 is 15 residues. The full variable domain, its missing parts supplied by reference TRBV14 and TRBJ2-7, is EAGVTQFPSHSVIEKGQTVTLRCDPISGHDNLYWYRRVMGKEIKFLLHFVKESKQDESGMPNNRFLAERTGGTYSTLKVQPAELEDSGVYFCASSQDRTGFYEQYFGPGTRLTVT.

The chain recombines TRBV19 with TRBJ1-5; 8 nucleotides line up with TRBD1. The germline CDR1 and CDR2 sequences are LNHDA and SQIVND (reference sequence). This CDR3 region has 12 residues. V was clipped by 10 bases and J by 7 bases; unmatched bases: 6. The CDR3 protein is CATQGAWQPQHF. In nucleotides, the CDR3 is TGTGCCACTCAGGGGGCTTGGCAGCCCCAGCATTTT.

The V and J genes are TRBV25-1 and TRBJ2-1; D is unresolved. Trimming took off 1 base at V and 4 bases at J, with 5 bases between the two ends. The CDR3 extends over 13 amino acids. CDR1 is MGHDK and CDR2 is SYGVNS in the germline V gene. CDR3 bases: TGTGCCAGCAGTGAATTCCTGTACAATGAGCAGTTCTTC. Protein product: CASSEFLYNEQFF.

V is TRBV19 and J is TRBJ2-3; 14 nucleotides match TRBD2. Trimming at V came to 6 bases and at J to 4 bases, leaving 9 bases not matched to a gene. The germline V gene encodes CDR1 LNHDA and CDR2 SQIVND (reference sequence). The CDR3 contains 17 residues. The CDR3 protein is CASSLTSGGDLADTQYF. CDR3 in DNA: TGTGCCAGTAGCTTGACTAGCGGGGGGGACTTGGCAGATACGCAGTATTTT.

The CDR3 region has the DNA TGCGCCAGCAGCCAGCAGGGGGGTGACACCGGGGAGCTGTTTTTT. It encodes CASSQQGGDTGELFF. V usage is TRBV4-1 and J usage is TRBJ2-2; the D gene is possibly TRBD1 (7 bases). The CDR3 covers 15 residues. Germline V gives CDR1 MGHRA, CDR2 YSYEKL. V was shortened by 3 bases and J by 3 bases, with 11 bases between the two germline ends.

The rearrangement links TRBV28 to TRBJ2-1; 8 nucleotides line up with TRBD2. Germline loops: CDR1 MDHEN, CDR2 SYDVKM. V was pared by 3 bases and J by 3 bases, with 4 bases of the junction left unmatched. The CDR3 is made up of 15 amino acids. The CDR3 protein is CASSFASGLYNEQFF. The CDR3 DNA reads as TGTGCCAGCAGTTTTGCTAGCGGGCTCTACAATGAGCAGTTCTTC.

CDR3 nucleotides: TGTGCCACCAGCAGAGATGGCTCACCCCTCCACTTT. As protein: CATSRDGSPLHF. This sequence joins TRBV15 and TRBJ1-6; D remains ambiguous. The germline CDR1 and CDR2 sequences are LNHNV and YYDKDF (reference sequence). V shed 0 bases and J shed 10 bases, with 4 bases lying between them. This CDR3 region has 12 residues.

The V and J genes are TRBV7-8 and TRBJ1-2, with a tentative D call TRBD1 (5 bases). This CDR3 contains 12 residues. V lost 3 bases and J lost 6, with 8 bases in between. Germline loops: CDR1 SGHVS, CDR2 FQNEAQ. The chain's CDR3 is CASSFRGDGYTF. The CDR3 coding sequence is TGTGCCAGCAGCTTCCGGGGGGATGGCTACACCTTC.

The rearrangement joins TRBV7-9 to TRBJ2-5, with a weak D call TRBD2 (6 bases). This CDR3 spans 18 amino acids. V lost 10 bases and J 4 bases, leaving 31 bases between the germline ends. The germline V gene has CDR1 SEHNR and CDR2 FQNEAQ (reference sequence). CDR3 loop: CATSARWAKIQRAETQYF. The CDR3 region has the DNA TGTGCCACCTCCGCGCGATGGGCAAAAATTCAGCGGGCAGAGACCCAGTACTTC.

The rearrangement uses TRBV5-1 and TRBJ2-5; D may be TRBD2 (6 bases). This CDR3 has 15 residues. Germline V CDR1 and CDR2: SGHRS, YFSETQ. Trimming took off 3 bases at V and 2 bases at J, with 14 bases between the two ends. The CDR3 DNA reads TGCGCCAGCAGCTCCACCGGACTATTTCAAGAGACCCAGTACTTC. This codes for CASSSTGLFQETQYF.

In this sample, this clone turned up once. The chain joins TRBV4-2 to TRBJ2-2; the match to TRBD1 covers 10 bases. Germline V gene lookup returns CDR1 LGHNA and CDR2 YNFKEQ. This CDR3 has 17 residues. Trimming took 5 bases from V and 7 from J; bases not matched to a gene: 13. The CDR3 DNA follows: TGTGCCAGCAGCGAACGAGGACAGGGGGAAACAGGCGGGGAGCTGTTTTTT. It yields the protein CASSERGQGETGGELFF.

CDR3: CASSEVNPGQPGYGYTF. The CDR3 DNA follows: TGTGCCAGCAGTGAAGTTAACCCGGGACAGCCAGGCTATGGCTACACCTTC. This rearrangement joins TRBV6-1 to TRBJ1-2, with 7 bases aligning to TRBD1. The CDR3 sequence is 17 residues long. The V gene end was trimmed by 1 base and the J gene end by 4 bases; junction bases not matched to a gene: 12. CDR1 MNHNS and CDR2 SASEGT come from the germline V gene.

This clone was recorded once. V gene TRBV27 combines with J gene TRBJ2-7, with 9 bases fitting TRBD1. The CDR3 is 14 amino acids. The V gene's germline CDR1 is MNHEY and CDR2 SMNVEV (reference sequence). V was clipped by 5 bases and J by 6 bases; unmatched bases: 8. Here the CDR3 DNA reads TGTGCCAGCAGTCCCTCCGGACAGGGGAGCGAGCAGTACTTC. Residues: CASSPSGQGSEQYF.

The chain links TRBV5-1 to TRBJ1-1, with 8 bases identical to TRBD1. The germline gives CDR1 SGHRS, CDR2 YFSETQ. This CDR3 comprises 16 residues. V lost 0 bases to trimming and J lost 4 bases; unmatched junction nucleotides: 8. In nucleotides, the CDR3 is TGCGCCAGCAGCTTGGCCCGGGACAGGTATCTCACTGAAGCTTTCTTT. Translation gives CASSLARDRYLTEAFF.

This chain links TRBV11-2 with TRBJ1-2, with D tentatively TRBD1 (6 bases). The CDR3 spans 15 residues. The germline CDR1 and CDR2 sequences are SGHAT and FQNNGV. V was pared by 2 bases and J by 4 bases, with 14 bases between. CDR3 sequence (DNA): TGTGCCAGCAGCTTAAATGGGGGCGCCTCCTATGGCTACACCTTC. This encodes CASSLNGGASYGYTF. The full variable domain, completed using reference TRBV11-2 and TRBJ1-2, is EAGVAQSPRYKIIEKRQSVAFWCNPISGHATLYWYQQILGQGPKLLIQFQNNGVVDDSQLPKDRFSAERLKGVDSTLKIQPAKLEDSAVYLCASSLNGGASYGYTFGSGTRLTVV.

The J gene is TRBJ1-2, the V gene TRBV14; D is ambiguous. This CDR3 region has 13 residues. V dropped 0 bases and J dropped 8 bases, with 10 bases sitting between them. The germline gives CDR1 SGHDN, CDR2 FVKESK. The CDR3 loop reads CASSQDSRRGYTF. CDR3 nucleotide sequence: TGTGCCAGCAGCCAAGACAGCCGGAGAGGCTACACCTTC.

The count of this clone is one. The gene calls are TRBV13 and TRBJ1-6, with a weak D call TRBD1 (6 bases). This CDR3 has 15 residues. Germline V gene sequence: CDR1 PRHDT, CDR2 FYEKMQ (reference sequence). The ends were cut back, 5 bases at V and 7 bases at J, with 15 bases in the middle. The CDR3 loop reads CASSLQPGTNSPLHF. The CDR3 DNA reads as TGTGCCAGCAGCCTCCAGCCCGGGACAAATTCACCCCTCCACTTT.